These T cell receptor beta chains were read from a single sample in a study of regulatory T cells in long-lasting Graves disease. TCRdb redid the calling of the multiplex PCR reads with MiXCR, one entry per CDR3 protein. Of 200,000 to 250,000 distinct CDR3 sequences in the sample, around a fifth were seen once. The sample also formed part of further work on T cells in Graves' hyperthyroidism and ophthalmopathy.

The input for sequencing was peripheral blood mononuclear cells (PBMCs), taken at new diagnosis, from a patient treated with antithyroid drugs. These receptors were obtained from a woman in her 30s with Graves disease. Both conserved end residues are part of each CDR3. The D gene is left open where the match is weak.

cdr3_aa v_call d_call j_call cdr3_length
CASDGGRTWYNEQFF TRBV7-9 NA TRBJ2-1 15
CASRGQVIEAFF TRBV2 TRBD1 TRBJ1-1 12
CSARPRGSDGELFF TRBV20-1 NA TRBJ2-2 14
CASSYKGGGDSPLHF TRBV27 NA TRBJ1-6 15
CASSFQGGSYEQYF TRBV27 NA TRBJ2-7 14
CSAQTGTGTSYEQYF TRBV20-1 TRBD1 TRBJ2-7 15
CASRTYGLADNEQFF TRBV6-1 TRBD2 TRBJ2-1 15
CASSQGRGSGRPSGNTIYF TRBV14 NA TRBJ1-3 19
CASSFGGIEQYF TRBV12-3/TRBV12-4 NA TRBJ2-7 12
CASSVGGKGTRNYGYTF TRBV9 NA TRBJ1-2 17
CSVGEPGPLYGYTF TRBV29-1 NA TRBJ1-2 14
CASKQAPNTGELFF TRBV27 NA TRBJ2-2 14
CSAPDGFPNSYEQYF TRBV20-1 NA TRBJ2-7 15
CASSIGLDSFSYNEQFF TRBV12-3/TRBV12-4 NA TRBJ2-1 17
CSARSGGAGGRWGNEQFF TRBV20-1 NA TRBJ2-1 18
CASSGGPSEQYF TRBV13 NA TRBJ2-7 12
CASSQEARQLDTGELFF TRBV4-2 NA TRBJ2-2 17
CASSQSLTGLTGEQYF TRBV16 TRBD1 TRBJ2-7 16
CSAKGPSNTEAFF TRBV20-1 NA TRBJ1-1 13
CASRLKAGATYNEQFF TRBV2 TRBD2 TRBJ2-1 16
CASSSEYRDRGRRTEAFF TRBV18 TRBD1 TRBJ1-1 18
CASSRVVAGGPNTQYF TRBV7-9 TRBD2 TRBJ2-3 16
CASSQDQVSFSNYGYTF TRBV4-1 NA TRBJ1-2 17
CASSSQGLHQPQHF TRBV5-1 NA TRBJ1-5 14
CASSMGQWETQYF TRBV5-4 TRBD1 TRBJ2-5 13
CASSTSGRGSEQYF TRBV12-3/TRBV12-4 TRBD2 TRBJ2-7 14
CASRGYPTGELFF TRBV11-2 NA TRBJ2-2 13
CASRLHRSGVGNEQFF TRBV6-1 NA TRBJ2-1 16
CASSPPTDNQPQHF TRBV18 NA TRBJ1-5 14
CAISPGFGQPQHF TRBV10-3 NA TRBJ1-5 13
CASINSGAYNEQFF TRBV12-3/TRBV12-4 TRBD2 TRBJ2-1 14
CASTNGPRGTPGELFF TRBV10-1 NA TRBJ2-2 16
CSARLAGGARYEQYF TRBV20-1 TRBD2 TRBJ2-7 15
CASSLISGGAQTDTQYF TRBV12-3/TRBV12-4 TRBD2 TRBJ2-3 17
CASSLTATNEKLFF TRBV9 NA TRBJ1-4 14
CSARGWAFWDRVNSNQPQHF TRBV20-1 TRBD1 TRBJ1-5 20
CASKLGLLAGGPKVGEQFF TRBV11-2 TRBD2 TRBJ2-1 19
CASSQDSFSGTGFEKLFF TRBV4-1 TRBD1 TRBJ1-4 18
CALNLAGVNTGELFF TRBV11-3 TRBD2 TRBJ2-2 15
CASSPVGTGETQYF TRBV12-3/TRBV12-4 TRBD1 TRBJ2-5 14